This entry lists 18 T cell receptor beta chains sequenced from one sample in a study of PD-1 blockade in mismatch repair-deficient tumors. TCRdb keeps only in-frame clones here, not all; method: immunoSEQ multiplex PCR. The repertoire includes roughly 15,000 clones, 65% to 90% of them detected once, and more than 1.5% sits in the top ten. Sequencing was performed on PBMCs, taken less than 15 weeks after starting pembrolizumab. These receptors were collected from an adult with mismatch repair-deficient cancer.

This chain connects TRBV28 to TRBJ1-2, with TRBD1 matching 7 bases. The J segment lost 7 bases and the V segment lost 2 bases, leaving 10 bases of the junction unmatched. CDR3 size: 15 residues. In germline, CDR1 is MDHEN, CDR2 SYDVKM. CDR3 residues: CASSLAPEGGSGYTF. The CDR3 region has the DNA TGTGCCAGCAGTTTAGCGCCGGAAGGGGGCAGTGGCTACACCTTC.

The chain is built from TRBV21-1 and TRBJ2-1; the D segment call TRBD2 is taken from the table without a DNA check. TRBV21-1 is a pseudogene segment. The CDR3 is 21 residues long. This CDR3 reads CASSKALRGSGMSLSYNEQFF. The CDR3 DNA sequence: TGTGCCAGCAGCAAAGCGCTCCGGGGTAGCGGGATGAGCCTCTCCTACAATGAGCAGTTCTTC.

This clone was seen only once. The chain uses TRBV6-6 and TRBJ2-7, with D tentatively TRBD1 (6 bases). The CDR3 covers 13 residues. Deletions cut 2 bases from V and 4 bases from J, with 9 bases between. Germline lookup yields CDR1 MNHNY and CDR2 SVGAGI (reference sequence). The CDR3 loop is CASSYKDSYEQYF. The CDR3 bases are TGTGCCAGCAGTTACAAGGACAGTTACGAGCAGTACTTC.

The chain carries TRBV19 and TRBJ2-7; a weak D match, TRBD2 (5 bases). The V gene lost 3 bases and the J gene lost 4 bases, with 16 bases spanning the gap. Looked up from germline, CDR1 is LNHDA and CDR2 is SQIVND (reference sequence). The CDR3 contains 15 residues. CDR3 region: CASSIRAASGYEQYF. For the CDR3, the DNA is TGTGCCAGTAGTATCCGGGCGGCATCGGGGTACGAGCAGTACTTC. Full variable domain (rest looked up from reference TRBV19 and TRBJ2-7): DGGITQSPKYLFRKEGQNVTLSCEQNLNHDAMYWYRQDPGQGLRLIYYSQIVNDFQKGDIAEGYSVSREKKESFPLTVTSAQKNPTAFYLCASSIRAASGYEQYFGPGTRLTVT.

The chain recombines TRBV2 with TRBJ2-2; 8 nucleotides line up with TRBD1. From germline, CDR1 is SNHLY and CDR2 FYNNEI. The CDR3 runs 15 residues. Unmatched junction bases numbered 3, after V lost 6 bases and J lost 0 bases. The DNA for the CDR3 is TGTGCCAGCAGAGGACAGGGCACGAACACCGGGGAGCTGTTTTTT. Encoded protein: CASRGQGTNTGELFF. Full variable domain (outside the CDR3, taken from reference TRBV2 and TRBJ2-2): EPEVTQTPSHQVTQMGQEVILRCVPISNHLYFYWYRQILGQKVEFLVSFYNNEISEKSEIFDDQFSVERPDGSNFTLKIRSTKLEDSAMYFCASRGQGTNTGELFFGEGSRLTVL.

The chain has TRBV2 and TRBJ1-5, with a weak D call TRBD1 (6 bases). The CDR3 consists of 15 residues. The V and J ends lost 4 bases and 1 base respectively, with 11 bases between them. Germline CDR1 and CDR2: SNHLY and FYNNEI. The DNA for the CDR3 is TGTGCCAGCAGTGGCGAGGGGGGGAGCAATCAGCCCCAGCATTTT. It specifies CASSGEGGSNQPQHF. The full variable domain, in which reference TRBV2 and TRBJ1-5 provide the parts outside the CDR3, is EPEVTQTPSHQVTQMGQEVILRCVPISNHLYFYWYRQILGQKVEFLVSFYNNEISEKSEIFDDQFSVERPDGSNFTLKIRSTKLEDSAMYFCASSGEGGSNQPQHFGDGTRLSIL.

The chain has TRBV5-1 and TRBJ2-3; 7 bases line up with TRBD2. CDR3 size: 15 residues. From germline, CDR1 is SGHRS and CDR2 YFSETQ. V lost 1 base and J lost 6; bases outside the gene matches: 8. For the CDR3, the DNA is TGCGCCAGCAGCTTGAGGAGACTAGCTGGTGATACGCAGTATTTT. Translation: CASSLRRLAGDTQYF.

The chain carries TRBV2 and TRBJ2-7; possible D gene TRBD1, 5 bases. CDR3 size: 13 residues. V was shortened by 4 bases and J by 7 bases, with 14 bases between the two germline ends. Per germline, CDR1 SNHLY and CDR2 FYNNEI. CDR3 coding DNA: TGTGCCAGCAGTGTGCAGGGCCTCGGGGAGCAGTACTTC. Its translation is CASSVQGLGEQYF.

A few counts support this clone. The chain employs TRBV19 and TRBJ1-5; D gene unclear. The ends were cut back, 6 bases at V and 1 base at J, with 13 bases in the middle. CDR3 size: 15 residues. Germline V gives CDR1 LNHDA, CDR2 SQIVND (reference sequence). CDR3 sequence: CASRTSHGSNQPQHF. The CDR3, as DNA: TGTGCCAGTAGAACCTCCCACGGGAGCAATCAGCCCCAGCATTTT.

The gene calls are TRBV29-1 and TRBJ2-5; tentative D call: TRBD2 (5 bases). The germline V gene encodes CDR1 SQVTM and CDR2 ANQGSEA. CDR3 length: 13 amino acids. The V and J ends lost 1 base and 5 bases respectively, with 11 bases between them. The CDR3 DNA is TGCAGCGTTGAAGCGGCTAGCATGGAGACCCAGTACTTC. Translation: CSVEAASMETQYF.

The rearrangement links TRBV6-4 to TRBJ2-2, with D tentatively TRBD2 (6 bases). Germline V gene sequence: CDR1 MRHNA, CDR2 SNTAGT. The V gene lost 3 bases and the J gene lost 0 bases, with 8 bases spanning the gap. This CDR3 contains 15 residues. CDR3 in DNA: TGTGCCAGCAGTGATAGCGGCGCGAACACCGGGGAGCTGTTTTTT. It specifies CASSDSGANTGELFF.

CDR3 region: CASSLRAGYTDTQYF. The CDR3 nucleotides are TGCGCCAGCAGCTTGAGGGCGGGATACACAGATACGCAGTATTTT. V usage is TRBV5-1 and J usage is TRBJ2-3; perhaps TRBD2 as D (6 bases). Germline V gene lookup returns CDR1 SGHRS and CDR2 YFSETQ. The ends were cut back, 1 base at V and 2 bases at J, with 11 bases in the middle. The CDR3 runs to 15 residues.

This chain links TRBV18 with TRBJ2-5, with 7 bases identical to TRBD2. The ends lost 0 bases at V and 4 bases at J; junction bases unmatched: 8. The CDR3 is 16 amino acids. Germline lookup yields CDR1 KGHSH and CDR2 LQKENI. The CDR3: CASSPPFRTRGETQYF. Written as DNA, the CDR3 is TGTGCCAGCTCACCACCGTTTCGGACTAGGGGAGAGACCCAGTACTTC.

The chain recombines TRBV6-1 with TRBJ1-4, with D possibly TRBD1 on 6 matching bases. The CDR3 sequence is 16 residues long. Between the trimmed V and J ends, which lost 4 bases and 8 bases, there was a span of 20 bases. Germline CDR1 reads MNHNS; CDR2 reads SASEGT. The CDR3 DNA sequence: TGTGCCAGCAGTGGTCAGGGGTGGGTGATTCTAGAAAAACTGTTTTTT. Protein product: CASSGQGWVILEKLFF.

The gene calls are TRBV7-3 and TRBJ2-1, with 7 bases aligning to TRBD2. CDR1 and CDR2 from the germline V gene are SGHTA and FQGTGA. The CDR3 consists of 16 residues. V lost 4 bases to trimming and J lost 0 bases; unmatched junction nucleotides: 6. The CDR3 DNA sequence: TGTGCCAGCAGCTCCCTTCTAGCGGCCTCCTACAATGAGCAGTTCTTC. Its translation: CASSSLLAASYNEQFF.

The chain is built from TRBV30 and TRBJ1-1; D gene uncertain. Per the germline V gene, CDR1 is GTSNPN and CDR2 is SVGIG (reference sequence). V was cut by 3 bases and J by 4 bases, with 6 bases left in between. This CDR3 spans 11 amino acids. Written as DNA, the CDR3 is TGTGCCTGGAGCGTCGGCACTGAAGCTTTCTTT. Amino acids: CAWSVGTEAFF. Full variable domain (rest looked up from reference TRBV30 and TRBJ1-1): SQTIHQWPATLVQPVGSPLSLECTVEGTSNPNLYWYRQAAGRGLQLLFYSVGIGQISSEVPQNLSASRPQDRQFILSSKKLLLSDSGFYLCAWSVGTEAFFGQGTRLTVV.

The chain recombines TRBV27 with TRBJ1-1, with a tentative D call TRBD1 (6 bases). Germline V lookup: CDR1 MNHEY, CDR2 SMNVEV (reference sequence). Trimming removed 1 base from V and 10 bases from J, with 22 bases in between. The length of the CDR3 is 16 residues. The CDR3 DNA is TGTGCCAGCAGTTTATTAGGCGGCCAGGGGCGACCCGGAGCTTTCTTT. It codes for CASSLLGGQGRPGAFF.

The genes are TRBV28 and TRBJ1-1; no reliable D call. The CDR3 is 14 residues long. Between the trimmed V and J ends, which lost 7 bases and 5 bases, there was a span of 17 bases. Germline V gene sequence: CDR1 MDHEN, CDR2 SYDVKM. The DNA of the CDR3 is TGTGCCAGCACCCTGGCGGGGTCTTGGACTGAAGCTTTCTTT. The encoded protein is CASTLAGSWTEAFF.